These T cell receptor beta chains were read from a single sample in a study of identical twins. Using its own MiXCR run on the 5' RACE reads, TCRdb lists one record per CDR3 protein. This sample has around 480,000 distinct CDR3 sequences, with roughly an eighth found just once. This sample was shared with a second study, whose subject was yellow fever vaccine responses in identical twins.

Sequencing was done on a sample of CD4+ T cells sorted from blood. The receptors originated from a young woman in good health. CDR3s include the opening cysteine and the closing phenylalanine or tryptophan. The order of the fields is CDR3 protein, CDR3 DNA, D gene, clone size, V gene, J gene. The D gene is left open where the match is weak. A row's size may be missing; if present it is once, few, many or a size class.

CDR3 protein: CASSLGSRLEAFF; CDR3 DNA: TGTGCCAGCAGCTTAGGAAGCAGGTTAGAAGCTTTCTTT; D gene: NA; clone size: few; V gene: TRBV7-2; J gene: TRBJ1-1
CDR3 protein: CASSLPAGGLNEQFF; CDR3 DNA: TGCGCCAGCAGCTTGCCAGCGGGGGGGCTAAATGAGCAGTTCTTC; D gene: TRBD2; clone size: many; V gene: TRBV5-1; J gene: TRBJ2-1
CDR3 protein: CASSQDNPTLGQANTGELFF; CDR3 DNA: TGTGCCAGCAGCCAAGATAACCCTACCTTAGGACAGGCGAACACCGGGGAGCTGTTTTTT; D gene: TRBD1; clone size: few; V gene: TRBV4-2; J gene: TRBJ2-2
CDR3 protein: CASSQYPTGGGDEQYF; CDR3 DNA: TGTGCCAGCAGCCAGTACCCGACAGGCGGCGGGGACGAGCAGTACTTC; D gene: NA; clone size: few; V gene: TRBV3-1; J gene: TRBJ2-7
CDR3 protein: CASSYSGLAGGPYEQYF; CDR3 DNA: TGTGCCAGCAGTTACTCAGGACTAGCGGGAGGACCCTACGAGCAGTACTTC; D gene: TRBD2; clone size: few; V gene: TRBV6-5; J gene: TRBJ2-7
CDR3 protein: CASSQSRGEQFF; CDR3 DNA: TGTGCCAGCAGCCAGTCGCGGGGGGAGCAGTTCTTC; D gene: TRBD2; clone size: NA; V gene: TRBV3-1; J gene: TRBJ2-1
CDR3 protein: CATSKNSLGSTEAFF; CDR3 DNA: TGTGCCACCAGCAAAAACTCCCTCGGTTCCACTGAAGCTTTCTTT; D gene: NA; clone size: NA; V gene: TRBV15; J gene: TRBJ1-1
CDR3 protein: CTFVGPQWTQYF; CDR3 DNA: TGCACTTTCGTGGGACCCCAGTGGACCCAGTACTTC; D gene: NA; clone size: NA; V gene: TRBV20-1; J gene: TRBJ2-5
CDR3 protein: CASSLGTSGGHEQFF; CDR3 DNA: TGTGCCAGCAGCTTAGGTACTAGCGGGGGTCATGAGCAGTTCTTC; D gene: TRBD2; clone size: few; V gene: TRBV11-2; J gene: TRBJ2-1
CDR3 protein: CSARDSKGDRKYNEQFF; CDR3 DNA: TGCAGTGCTAGAGATTCGAAAGGGGACAGAAAGTACAATGAGCAGTTCTTC; D gene: TRBD1; clone size: NA; V gene: TRBV20-1; J gene: TRBJ2-1
CDR3 protein: CASSEGGAGTDTQYF; CDR3 DNA: TGTGCCAGCAGCGAGGGGGGAGCGGGCACAGATACGCAGTATTTT; D gene: NA; clone size: NA; V gene: TRBV9; J gene: TRBJ2-3
CDR3 protein: CASSLTTGSPTYEQYF; CDR3 DNA: TGTGCCAGCAGCCTAACGACAGGGTCCCCAACCTACGAGCAGTACTTC; D gene: TRBD1; clone size: NA; V gene: TRBV7-2; J gene: TRBJ2-7
CDR3 protein: CASSLPGTAKETQYF; CDR3 DNA: TGTGCCAGCAGTTTACCCGGGACAGCAAAAGAGACCCAGTACTTC; D gene: TRBD1; clone size: few; V gene: TRBV28; J gene: TRBJ2-5
CDR3 protein: CAWSRDKVDIQYF; CDR3 DNA: TGTGCCTGGAGTCGGGACAAGGTGGACATTCAGTACTTC; D gene: NA; clone size: NA; V gene: TRBV30; J gene: TRBJ2-4
CDR3 protein: CASSLDGQGANTIYF; CDR3 DNA: TGCGCCAGCAGCTTGGATGGACAGGGCGCAAACACCATATATTTT; D gene: TRBD1; clone size: NA; V gene: TRBV5-1; J gene: TRBJ1-3
CDR3 protein: CSARDYRVNEKLFF; CDR3 DNA: TGCAGTGCTAGAGATTACAGAGTTAATGAAAAACTGTTTTTT; D gene: NA; clone size: many; V gene: TRBV20-1; J gene: TRBJ1-4
CDR3 protein: CASSLAASGSRETQYF; CDR3 DNA: TGTGCCAGCAGCTTAGCGGCTAGCGGGAGCCGAGAGACCCAGTACTTC; D gene: TRBD2; clone size: few; V gene: TRBV7-9; J gene: TRBJ2-5
CDR3 protein: CASSSPDRVPDTQYF; CDR3 DNA: TGTGCCAGCAGTTCTCCTGACAGGGTCCCAGATACGCAGTATTTT; D gene: TRBD1; clone size: few; V gene: TRBV28; J gene: TRBJ2-3
CDR3 protein: CATSFAEKGLQETQYF; CDR3 DNA: TGTGCCACCAGTTTTGCTGAGAAGGGACTACAAGAGACCCAGTACTTC; D gene: TRBD2; clone size: NA; V gene: TRBV24-1; J gene: TRBJ2-5
CDR3 protein: CASSYDKNNQPQHF; CDR3 DNA: TGTGCCAGCAGTTACGACAAGAACAATCAGCCCCAGCATTTT; D gene: NA; clone size: few; V gene: TRBV6-5; J gene: TRBJ1-5
CDR3 protein: CASSLPGTSANNEQFF; CDR3 DNA: TGTGCCAGCAGTCTACCCGGGACTAGCGCGAACAATGAGCAGTTCTTC; D gene: TRBD2; clone size: few; V gene: TRBV28; J gene: TRBJ2-1
CDR3 protein: CASRTNGGSGEQYF; CDR3 DNA: TGTGCCAGTCGTACGAATGGGGGTTCGGGCGAGCAGTACTTC; D gene: NA; clone size: NA; V gene: TRBV12-3/TRBV12-4; J gene: TRBJ2-7
CDR3 protein: CSWTPKLAGVGETQYF; CDR3 DNA: TGCAGCTGGACACCAAAACTAGCGGGAGTCGGAGAGACCCAGTACTTC; D gene: TRBD2; clone size: NA; V gene: TRBV20-1; J gene: TRBJ2-5
CDR3 protein: CASSAFSGRRTYEQYF; CDR3 DNA: TGCGCCAGCAGCGCTTTCTCGGGACGAAGGACCTACGAGCAGTACTTC; D gene: NA; clone size: few; V gene: TRBV5-1; J gene: TRBJ2-7
CDR3 protein: CAMSQMSIGGELFF; CDR3 DNA: TGTGCCATGAGCCAAATGAGTATAGGCGGGGAGCTGTTTTTT; D gene: NA; clone size: NA; V gene: TRBV5-4; J gene: TRBJ2-2
CDR3 protein: CSARDHSSMGTSGGNEQFF; CDR3 DNA: TGCAGTGCTAGAGATCACTCTAGTATGGGGACTAGCGGGGGGAATGAGCAGTTCTTC; D gene: TRBD2; clone size: NA; V gene: TRBV20-1; J gene: TRBJ2-1
CDR3 protein: CASSSNYQGSNGYTF; CDR3 DNA: TGTGCCAGCAGCTCAAACTACCAGGGGTCTAATGGCTACACCTTC; D gene: NA; clone size: NA; V gene: TRBV7-8; J gene: TRBJ1-2
CDR3 protein: CASSLFGRGGDETQYF; CDR3 DNA: TGTGCCAGCAGCTTATTTGGACGAGGGGGGGACGAGACCCAGTACTTC; D gene: NA; clone size: few; V gene: TRBV11-3; J gene: TRBJ2-5
CDR3 protein: CASSQDNLPNNEQFF; CDR3 DNA: TGTGCCAGCAGCCAAGATAACCTCCCAAATAATGAGCAGTTCTTC; D gene: NA; clone size: NA; V gene: TRBV14; J gene: TRBJ2-1
CDR3 protein: CASSFQGYEQYF; CDR3 DNA: TGTGCCAGCAGCTTCCAGGGGTACGAGCAGTACTTC; D gene: NA; clone size: many; V gene: TRBV7-2; J gene: TRBJ2-7
CDR3 protein: CASNLADTQYF; CDR3 DNA: TGTGCCAGCAATCTTGCAGATACGCAGTATTTT; D gene: NA; clone size: few; V gene: TRBV2; J gene: TRBJ2-3
CDR3 protein: CASSQDSSGRMKQFF; CDR3 DNA: TGTGCCAGCAGCCAAGATTCTAGCGGGAGGATGAAGCAGTTCTTC; D gene: TRBD2; clone size: NA; V gene: TRBV3-1; J gene: TRBJ2-1
CDR3 protein: CASSLEAGGLYEQYF; CDR3 DNA: TGCGCCAGCAGCTTGGAGGCGGGGGGCCTCTACGAGCAGTACTTC; D gene: TRBD2; clone size: NA; V gene: TRBV5-1; J gene: TRBJ2-7